This T cell receptor (beta chain) derives from a study of response to subunit inactivated influenza vaccine. General observations from the study: The authors proposed limited new T cell recruitment per seasonal influenza vaccination.

A word on this clonotype: Its antigen is unidentified.

Each CDR3 protein gets one entry after TCRdb re-called the RT-PCR reads with MiXCR. The table includes roughly 570,000 distinct CDR3 sequences, roughly 13% detected once. Trimming at V came to 6 bases and at J to 12 bases, leaving 12 bases not matched to a gene. This CDR3 is 13 amino acids long. CDR1 and CDR2 (germline): MNHEY, SVGEGT. The receptor was derived from a man over 45 who received an inactivated influenza vaccine. Sequencing was performed on PBMCs from blood, taken roughly 45 days after vaccination. V is TRBV6-2 or TRBV6-3 and J is TRBJ2-7; the match to TRBD1 covers 9 bases. The CDR3 region has the DNA TGTGCCAGCAGCGTAAGCCCTCGGGACAGGGCGTACTTC. It is translated as CASSVSPRDRAYF.